A single sample gave rise to the 25 T cell receptor beta chains below, sequenced in a study of Graves' ophthalmopathy and Graves' hyperthyroidism. For repertoire sequencing, the TCR beta CDR3 regions were amplified from RNA transcripts. The first-round RT-PCR employed HTBI primers together with the Qiagen OneStep RT-PCR kit. A multiplex PCR was then performed as the second round. TCRdb redid the calling of the multiplex PCR reads with MiXCR, one entry per CDR3 protein. This sample yields about 1.1 million distinct CDR3 sequences, of which about 38% are seen a single time; 11% belongs to the top ten. Material for sequencing was peripheral blood or thyroid tissue (not recorded which). The origin of the receptors is an adult man with Graves' hyperthyroidism.

This clonotype was seen only a few times. The CDR3: CASNRRQGGGYTF. CDR3 sequence (DNA): TGTGCCAGCAACAGACGACAGGGGGGCGGCTACACCTTC. V and J are TRBV6-5 and TRBJ1-2; 9 positions match TRBD1. CDR3 size: 13 residues. With V trimmed by 7 bases and J by 8 bases, 8 bases remained unmatched. Germline V gene lookup returns CDR1 MNHEY and CDR2 SVGAGI.

The CDR3 nucleotides are TGTGCCAGCAGCTTAGCAGGGGTGGCTTTCTTT. It is translated as CASSLAGVAFF. The J gene is TRBJ1-1, the V gene TRBV7-2; maybe TRBD1 (5 bases). Trimming took 0 bases from V and 11 from J, leaving 7 bases between them. The V gene's germline CDR1 is SGHTA and CDR2 FQGNSA. The CDR3 has 11 amino acids.

This clonotype was observed at least ten times. The chain employs TRBV9 and TRBJ1-4, with D perhaps matching TRBD1 (6 bases). The length of the CDR3 is 16 residues. The germline CDR1 and CDR2 sequences are SGDLS and YYNGEE. V was shortened by 0 bases and J by 10 bases, with 19 bases between the two germline ends. The CDR3 nucleotides read TGTGCCAGCAGCGTAGCCACGGCGGGGGCCCCAGGAAAACTGTTTTTT. This sequence encodes CASSVATAGAPGKLFF.

Note on this clonotype: A junction end diverges from the germline sequence, so it may reflect a read error. The chain combines TRBV10-2 with TRBJ1-1, with D possibly being TRBD1 (6 bases). CDR1 and CDR2 from the germline V gene are WSHSY and SAAADI. The CDR3 is 14 amino acids. The CDR3 loop is CASSEPDSPTLVIF. CDR3 nucleotide sequence: TGCGCCAGCAGTGAGCCGGACAGCCCTACTCTTGTGATCTTT.

The chain uses TRBV7-2 and TRBJ2-7; the D gene is possibly TRBD2 (5 bases). The CDR3 has 16 residues. CDR1 and CDR2 (germline): SGHTA, FQGNSA. The V end was cut by 7 bases, the J end by 4 bases, with 23 bases between. Written as DNA, the CDR3 is TGTGCCAGCAACCCCCACCGAGGGCCCTTGTTGTACGAGCAGTACTTC. Translated, it gives CASNPHRGPLLYEQYF.

This clonotype was found a few times. A read error may explain this, as a much larger clone is one base away. The V and J genes are TRBV29-1 and TRBJ2-5; TRBD1 matches at 7 bases. V was pared by 8 bases and J by 3 bases, with 12 bases of the junction left unmatched. Germline V lookup: CDR1 SQVTM, CDR2 ANQGSEA. The length of the CDR3 is 14 residues. The CDR3 sequence: CSFARGRGKETQYF. The CDR3 coding sequence is TGCAGCTTCGCCAGGGGGAGAGGAAAAGAGACCCAGTACTTC. Complete variable domain (other parts from reference TRBV29-1 and TRBJ2-5): SAVISQKPSRDICQRGTSLTIQCQVDSQVTMMFWYRQQPGQSLTLIATANQGSEATYESGFVIDKFPISRPNLTFSTLTVSNMSPEDSSIYLCSFARGRGKETQYFGPGTRLLVL.

The chain uses TRBV4-3 and TRBJ1-3, with D perhaps matching TRBD1 (6 bases). Per the germline V gene, CDR1 is LGHNA and CDR2 is YSLEER. This CDR3 is built from 17 residues. Trimming removed 1 base from V and 2 bases from J, with 15 bases in between. CDR3 DNA: TGCGCCAGCAGCCAAGGTGGTCAGGGGACTACTGGAAACACCATATATTTT. The encoded protein is CASSQGGQGTTGNTIYF.

This clonotype was observed once. CDR3 sequence reads: CASSQDAPSGGSPYEQYF. The CDR3 bases are TGCGCCAGCAGCCAAGATGCCCCCTCAGGCGGATCCCCCTACGAGCAGTACTTC. This chain uses TRBV4-1 with TRBJ2-7; D is unresolved. Trimming took 0 bases from V and 2 from J, leaving 20 bases between them. The CDR3 is 18 amino acids. From germline, CDR1 is MGHRA and CDR2 YSYEKL.

This clonotype was detected many times. The V and J genes are TRBV7-2 and TRBJ1-5; D ambiguous. The CDR3 consists of 16 residues. V was shortened by 6 bases and J by 2 bases, with 17 bases between the two germline ends. Germline V CDR1 and CDR2: SGHTA, FQGNSA. The CDR3, as DNA: TGTGCCAGCAGTTACTCCTGGAGGGCAGGCAATCAGCCCCAGCATTTT. This translates into CASSYSWRAGNQPQHF.

The rearrangement links TRBV6-5 to TRBJ1-2; tentatively, D is TRBD1 (6 bases). CDR1 is MNHEY, CDR2 SVGAGI, per germline. V gave up 6 bases and J gave up 2 bases, with 22 bases separating them. This CDR3 comprises 17 residues. The CDR3: CASSLTSTGSANYGYTF. In DNA, the CDR3 is TGTGCCAGCAGCCTTACGTCTACAGGGAGCGCCAACTATGGCTACACCTTC.

The CDR3 reads CASSTDRVGGNEQFF. In DNA form, the CDR3 reads TGTGCCAGCAGCACTGACAGGGTCGGGGGCAATGAGCAGTTCTTC. The chain is built from TRBV11-3 and TRBJ2-1; possibly TRBD1 for D (7 bases). The germline V gene encodes CDR1 SGHNT and CDR2 YENEEA. The V end lost 5 bases, the J end lost 6 bases, and 17 bases lay between the germline ends. There are 15 residues in the CDR3.

CDR3 protein: CASSERAGGENTGELFF. The CDR3 DNA sequence: TGTGCCAGCAGTGAACGAGCGGGGGGAGAGAACACCGGGGAGCTGTTTTTT. The J gene is TRBJ2-2, the V gene TRBV2, with TRBD2 matching 9 bases. Trimming cost V 2 bases and J 1 base; bases outside gene matches: 5. This CDR3 is built from 17 residues. Germline V gene data show CDR1 as SNHLY and CDR2 as FYNNEI. The whole variable domain, remainder taken from reference TRBV2 and TRBJ2-2, is EPEVTQTPSHQVTQMGQEVILRCVPISNHLYFYWYRQILGQKVEFLVSFYNNEISEKSEIFDDQFSVERPDGSNFTLKIRSTKLEDSAMYFCASSERAGGENTGELFFGEGSRLTVL.

For this clonotype: A much bigger clone sits one base away, suggesting this may be a read error. The chain combines TRBV6-5 with TRBJ2-7; a possible D gene is TRBD2 (6 bases). This CDR3 contains 14 residues. Germline CDR1 and CDR2: MNHEY and SVGAGI. CDR3 loop: CAGSPMVADYEQYF. As DNA, the CDR3 is TGTGCCGGCAGCCCCATGGTAGCGGACTACGAGCAGTACTTC.

This clonotype appeared a few times. The rearrangement links TRBV6-6 to TRBJ2-7; perhaps TRBD2 as D (6 bases). The CDR3 runs to 13 residues. Trimming cost V 7 bases and J 4 bases, with 14 bases left between them. Germline V gene sequence: CDR1 MNHNY, CDR2 SVGAGI (reference sequence). CDR3 protein: CASTTPGGYEQYF. The CDR3 nucleotides are TGTGCCAGCACCACCCCTGGAGGGTACGAGCAGTACTTC.

This clonotype was found many times. This chain links TRBV7-9 with TRBJ2-7; weak D call: TRBD1 (6 bases). This CDR3 is built from 15 residues. The germline gives CDR1 SEHNR, CDR2 FQNEAQ (reference sequence). V was cut by 5 bases and J by 0 bases, with 14 bases left in between. CDR3: CASSATGSGSYEQYF. The CDR3 coding sequence is TGTGCCAGCAGCGCAACAGGGTCGGGCTCCTACGAGCAGTACTTC.

This clonotype was counted at least ten times. This chain links TRBV12-3 or TRBV12-4 with TRBJ2-7; 7 bases are shared with TRBD2. The trim removed 6 bases at V and 0 bases at J, leaving 8 bases unmatched. This CDR3 has 15 residues. The CDR3 coding sequence is TGTGCCAGCAGGGAGGGCGGGAGTCCCTCCTACGAGCAGTACTTC. Protein: CASREGGSPSYEQYF.

The chain links TRBV24-1 to TRBJ2-5, with D possibly being TRBD1 (6 bases). V dropped 7 bases and J dropped 5 bases, with 10 bases sitting between them. In germline, CDR1 is KGHDR, CDR2 SFDVKD. This CDR3 is built from 12 residues. The chain's CDR3 is CATRITGETQYF. In DNA form, the CDR3 reads TGTGCCACCAGAATAACAGGGGAGACCCAGTACTTC.

The rearrangement joins TRBV13 to TRBJ1-6, with D perhaps matching TRBD1 (6 bases). V was pared by 0 bases and J by 7 bases, with 13 bases between. Germline V gene sequence: CDR1 PRHDT, CDR2 FYEKMQ (reference sequence). This CDR3 spans 16 amino acids. The CDR3 reads CASSLGAGAGNSPLHF. In nucleotides, the CDR3 is TGTGCCAGCAGCTTAGGCGCAGGGGCGGGAAATTCACCCCTCCACTTT.

The chain uses TRBV29-1 and TRBJ2-2; no definite D call. V was pared by 4 bases and J by 5 bases, with 11 bases between. The germline V gene encodes CDR1 SQVTM and CDR2 ANQGSEA. The CDR3 has 13 amino acids. The chain's CDR3 is CSVAVGRTGELFF. As DNA, the CDR3 is TGCAGCGTTGCGGTGGGCCGAACCGGGGAGCTGTTTTTT.

With regard to this clonotype: A read error is possible here, since a much larger clone lies one base away. The chain couples TRBV20-1 to TRBJ1-2, with D tentatively TRBD1 (5 bases). The CDR3 runs 12 residues. Germline-derived CDR1 and CDR2 are DFQATT and SNEGSKA (reference sequence). CDR3 sequence: CGARGVGDGYTF. CDR3 DNA sequence: TGCGGTGCTAGGGGCGTGGGGGATGGCTACACCTTC.

The chain joins TRBV29-1 to TRBJ2-7; tentatively, D is TRBD1 (6 bases). Between the trimmed V and J ends, which lost 8 bases and 6 bases, there was a span of 17 bases. Germline assignment: CDR1 SQVTM and CDR2 ANQGSEA. This CDR3 contains 12 residues. CDR3 DNA: TGCAGCTTGGATGGACAGTTCTCCGAGCAGTACTTC. As protein: CSLDGQFSEQYF.

This chain joins TRBV20-1 and TRBJ1-2, with D uncertain. The V gene lost 3 bases and the J gene lost 7 bases, with 18 bases spanning the gap. Germline values: CDR1 DFQATT, CDR2 SNEGSKA (reference sequence). The CDR3 loop spans 14 amino acids. CDR3 nucleotides: TGCAGTGCTAGTCTAATGGGATCTGAAGCTGGCTACACCTTC. Amino acid sequence: CSASLMGSEAGYTF.

The rearrangement uses TRBV25-1 and TRBJ1-6; the match to TRBD1 covers 9 bases. V was pared by 2 bases and J by 7 bases, with 6 bases of the junction left unmatched. The CDR3 is made up of 16 amino acids. The germline V gene has CDR1 MGHDK and CDR2 SYGVNS. The CDR3 loop reads CASSEGTGFRNSPLHF. CDR3 coding DNA: TGTGCCAGCAGTGAAGGGACAGGGTTCCGGAATTCACCCCTCCACTTT.

The sample holds many counts of this clonotype. The chain has TRBV7-2 and TRBJ2-7, with D hard to call. The CDR3 has 15 amino acids. Trimming removed 5 bases at V and 0 bases at J, with 14 bases between. The germline gives CDR1 SGHTA, CDR2 FQGNSA. CDR3 sequence reads: CASSPRRPGSYEQYF. The CDR3 DNA follows: TGTGCCAGCAGCCCCCGCCGGCCGGGCTCCTACGAGCAGTACTTC.

The V gene is TRBV10-3, the J gene TRBJ1-1; no clear D. The CDR3 is 14 amino acids. Trimming stripped 2 bases from V and 4 bases from J, with 11 bases between. The germline V gene encodes CDR1 ENHRY and CDR2 SYGVKD. CDR3 residues: CAISEGNGGTEAFF. The CDR3 DNA follows: TGTGCCATCAGTGAGGGGAACGGAGGCACTGAAGCTTTCTTT.